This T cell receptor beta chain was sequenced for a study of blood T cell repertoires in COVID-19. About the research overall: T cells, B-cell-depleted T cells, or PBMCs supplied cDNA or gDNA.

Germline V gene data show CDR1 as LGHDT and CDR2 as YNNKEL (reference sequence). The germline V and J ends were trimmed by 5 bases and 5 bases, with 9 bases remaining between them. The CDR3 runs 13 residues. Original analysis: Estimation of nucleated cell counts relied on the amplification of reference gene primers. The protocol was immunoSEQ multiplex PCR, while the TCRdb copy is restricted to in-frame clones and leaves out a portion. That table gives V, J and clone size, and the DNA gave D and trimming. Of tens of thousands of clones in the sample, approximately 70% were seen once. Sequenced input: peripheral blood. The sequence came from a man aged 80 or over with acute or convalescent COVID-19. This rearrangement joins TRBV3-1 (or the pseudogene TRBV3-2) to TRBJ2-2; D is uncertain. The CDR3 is CASSLKPTGELFF. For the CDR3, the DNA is TGTGCCAGCAGCTTAAAGCCAACCGGGGAGCTGTTTTTT.